This T cell receptor beta chain emerged from a study of T cell changes during pregnancy in multiple sclerosis. TCRdb's table, derived via immunoSEQ multiplex PCR, lists solely in-frame clones and lacks some. The sample includes tens of thousands of clones, more than 90% of them seen just once. After removal of 3 bases from V and 7 bases from J, the junction contained 10 bases not matched to a gene. Germline V CDR1 and CDR2: SGDLS, YYNGEE. This CDR3 spans 16 amino acids. The TCR comes from a female donor with multiple sclerosis, enrolled in a pregnancy study. The input for sequencing was CD8+ T cells from peripheral blood mononuclear cells, taken before pregnancy. The J gene is TRBJ1-2, the V gene TRBV9; 12 nucleotides agree with TRBD1. The CDR3 DNA follows: TGTGCCAGCAGCGCGGGACAGGGGGCTCCCCCGCCTGGCTACACCTTC. Translation: CASSAGQGAPPPGYTF.